What follows are 14 T cell receptor beta chains derived from one specimen sequenced in a study of response to subunit inactivated influenza vaccine. Via MiXCR, TCRdb re-called the RT-PCR reads, giving one row per CDR3 protein. Here the sample spans hundreds of thousands of distinct CDR3 sequences, roughly 12% being singletons. Here the sequenced sample was PBMCs from blood, taken on the day of vaccination. These receptors originate from a man aged 45-65 years who received an inactivated influenza vaccine.

This clonotype was seen many times. The chain recombines TRBV27 with TRBJ2-3, with 10 positions matching TRBD1. V was pared by 2 bases and J by 8 bases, with 7 bases of the junction left unmatched. This CDR3 region has 15 residues. Germline CDR1 is MNHEY and CDR2 is SMNVEV (reference sequence). The CDR3 protein is CASSLGTGADSTQYF. CDR3 nucleotide sequence: TGTGCCAGCAGTTTAGGGACAGGGGCTGATAGTACGCAGTATTTT.

The chain links TRBV11-2 to TRBJ2-7; perhaps TRBD1 as D (6 bases). CDR1 and CDR2 from the germline V gene are SGHAT and FQNNGV. The CDR3 is 12 amino acids. The V gene lost 5 bases and the J gene lost 6 bases, with 11 bases spanning the gap. As DNA, the CDR3 is TGTGCCAGCAGCGCGACAGGAATCGAGCAGTACTTC. The encoded protein is CASSATGIEQYF.

The rearrangement uses TRBV20-1 and TRBJ1-3; D is ambiguous. Germline V CDR1 and CDR2: DFQATT, SNEGSKA (reference sequence). V lost 5 bases to trimming and J lost 0 bases, with 8 bases between them. The CDR3 loop spans 13 amino acids. The CDR3 sequence is CSAGEASGNTIYF. For the CDR3, the DNA is TGCAGTGCTGGCGAGGCCTCTGGAAACACCATATATTTT.

This clonotype was counted at least ten times. This chain connects TRBV7-9 to TRBJ2-7; D is undetermined. The CDR3 extends over 16 amino acids. The germline V and J ends were trimmed by 5 bases and 8 bases, with 25 bases remaining between them. Germline CDR1 and CDR2: SEHNR and FQNEAQ (reference sequence). CDR3 loop: CASSKSLGPTTGQQYF. CDR3 DNA: TGTGCCAGCAGCAAGTCCTTGGGCCCGACCACCGGTCAGCAGTACTTC.

The genes are TRBV20-1 and TRBJ2-3, with 8 bases lining up with TRBD2. J lost 5 bases, V lost 0 bases, and 10 bases had no gene match. The length of the CDR3 is 16 residues. Germline CDR1 and CDR2: DFQATT and SNEGSKA (reference sequence). CDR3 nucleotide sequence: TGCAGTGCTAGAGACCCCAAGCGGGAGCTGATAGATACGCAGTATTTT. This sequence encodes CSARDPKRELIDTQYF.

This clonotype occurred many times. CDR3 region: CAISGDSEKLFF. Here the CDR3 DNA reads TGTGCCATCAGTGGGGATTCAGAAAAACTGTTTTTT. The chain has TRBV10-3 and TRBJ1-4; D not certain. The CDR3 sequence is 12 residues long. CDR1 and CDR2 from the germline V gene are ENHRY and SYGVKD. V was trimmed by 4 bases and J by 8 bases, leaving 8 bases between them.

This clonotype was counted between two and nine times. The V gene is TRBV29-1, the J gene TRBJ2-7; tentatively, D is TRBD2 (5 bases). The CDR3 totals 16 residues. Trimming left V 1 base short and J 2 bases short, with 18 bases between. Germline V gene data show CDR1 as SQVTM and CDR2 as ANQGSEA. In nucleotides, the CDR3 is TGCAGCGTTGAAGCCCGGGGTACAGCCAGGACCTACGAGCAGTACTTC. It translates to CSVEARGTARTYEQYF.

CDR3 DNA: TGTGCCAGCAGACCTGACGGATCGAGCTCCTACGAGCAGTACTTC. Translated: CASRPDGSSSYEQYF. The chain combines TRBV4-2 with TRBJ2-7; no firm D call. Germline lookup yields CDR1 LGHNA and CDR2 YNFKEQ. There are 15 residues in the CDR3. V was pared by 6 bases and J by 0 bases, with 15 bases between.

This clonotype was seen ten or more times. The rearrangement uses TRBV6-5 and TRBJ1-1; TRBD1 agrees at 9 bases. V was clipped by 2 bases and J by 1 base; unmatched bases: 8. Germline V gene data show CDR1 as MNHEY and CDR2 as SVGAGI. The CDR3 spans 17 residues. The CDR3 loop reads CASSYRGTGYKNTEAFF. The CDR3 DNA reads as TGTGCCAGCAGTTACAGGGGGACAGGGTATAAGAACACTGAAGCTTTCTTT.

The sample holds a few counts of this clonotype. DNA for the CDR3: TGTGCCATCAGTGATTCAGGGGGCGCAGAGCAGTACTTC. Protein product: CAISDSGGAEQYF. This chain connects TRBV10-3 to TRBJ2-7, with 8 positions matching TRBD1. The CDR3 totals 13 residues. Germline V gene lookup returns CDR1 ENHRY and CDR2 SYGVKD. The trim removed 3 bases at V and 7 bases at J, leaving 5 bases unmatched.

This rearrangement joins TRBV6-2 or TRBV6-3 to TRBJ1-6; D gene uncertain. The CDR3 consists of 12 residues. Germline CDR1 MNHEY, CDR2 SVGEGT. V was cut by 6 bases and J by 9 bases, with 9 bases left in between. The CDR3 DNA reads as TGTGCCAGCAGACCCGACGCTTCACCCCTCCACTTT. Protein sequence: CASRPDASPLHF.

The V call is TRBV4-3, the J call TRBJ2-2; D is ambiguous. The CDR3 has 14 amino acids. Trimming stripped 0 bases from V and 7 bases from J, with 9 bases between. CDR1 is LGHNA, CDR2 YSLEER, per germline. The CDR3 spells CASSQETPHGELFF. DNA of the CDR3: TGCGCCAGCAGCCAAGAAACCCCCCACGGGGAGCTGTTTTTT.

This clonotype was found a few times. As DNA, the CDR3 is TGCAGTGCTTGGGGTGGAGGCACAGATACGCAGTATTTT. This encodes CSAWGGGTDTQYF. The genes are TRBV20-1 and TRBJ2-3; D remains ambiguous. Germline V gene lookup returns CDR1 DFQATT and CDR2 SNEGSKA (reference sequence). The CDR3 has 13 residues. The V end was cut by 5 bases, the J end by 1 base, with 10 bases between.

The V gene is TRBV6-5, the J gene TRBJ1-5, with D possibly matching TRBD1 (5 bases). The V end was cut by 0 bases, the J end by 2 bases, with 8 bases between. CDR3 size: 15 residues. Germline lookup yields CDR1 MNHEY and CDR2 SVGAGI. For the CDR3, the DNA is TGTGCCAGCAGTTACTCGAGCAGGGGCAATCAGCCCCAGCATTTT. Translation gives CASSYSSRGNQPQHF.